This TCR beta chain emerged from a study of control samples from healthy donors and cancer patients. Germline V gene sequence: CDR1 SEHNR, CDR2 FQNEAQ (reference sequence). Between the trimmed V and J ends, which lost 1 base and 0 bases, there was a span of 10 bases. CDR3 length equals 16 residues. Measured with immunoSEQ multiplex PCR; TCRdb has only the in-frame clones, and not every one. Of 150,000 to 200,000 clones listed, around 87% were seen once; the top ten hold 1.4%. This TCR came from a woman between 45 and 60 years old in good health. The chain recombines TRBV7-9 with TRBJ1-3; D gene unclear. Sequencing was performed on blood. The CDR3 bases are TGTGCCAGCAGCTTAGTCCGTCTAGGCTCTGGAAACACCATATATTTT. It specifies CASSLVRLGSGNTIYF.